Below, one T cell receptor (beta chain) is given with its context. V dropped 0 bases and J dropped 5 bases, with 10 bases sitting between them. Germline CDR1 and CDR2: MNHEY and SVGEGT. This CDR3 has 15 residues. The source of the sample is a study of blood T cell repertoires in COVID-19. The method was immunoSEQ multiplex PCR; TCRdb's version includes in-frame clones alone and lacks a portion of them. The repertoire holds about 250,000 clones, with around nine tenths as singletons. The chain carries TRBV6-2 or TRBV6-3 and TRBJ2-2; maybe TRBD2 (5 bases). Sequenced input: peripheral blood. This receptor was obtained from a young man with active or convalescent COVID-19. The CDR3 loop reads CASSYSRGGTGELFF. DNA of the CDR3: TGTGCCAGCAGTTACTCCCGGGGTGGGACCGGGGAGCTGTTTTTT.